This entry is about one T cell receptor (beta chain). Sequencing was performed with immunoSEQ multiplex PCR; in TCRdb, only in-frame clones are kept and a portion is missing. The sample contains 440,000 or so clones, around 89% of which appear only once. This sample is drawn from a study of blood T cell repertoires in COVID-19. The CDR3 has 15 residues. Germline trimming cut 2 bases from V and 2 bases from J; bases unmatched to any gene: 4. Germline CDR1 and CDR2: SGHDN and FVKESK. This sequence was found in a woman in her thirties or forties with COVID-19, enrolled during active disease. Sequencing was done on a sample of peripheral blood. The genes are TRBV14 and TRBJ2-7; 9 positions match TRBD1. Here the CDR3 DNA reads TGTGCCAGCAGCCAAAGGGGACAGGGAGCCTACGAGCAGTACTTC. Translating it yields CASSQRGQGAYEQYF.